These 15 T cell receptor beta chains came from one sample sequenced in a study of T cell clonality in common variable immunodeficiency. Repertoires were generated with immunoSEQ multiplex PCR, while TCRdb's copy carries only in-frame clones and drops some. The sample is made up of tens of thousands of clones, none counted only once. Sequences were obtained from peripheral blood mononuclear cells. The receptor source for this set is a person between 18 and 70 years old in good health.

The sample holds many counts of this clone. Incomplete CDR3 DNA: TGTGCCAGCAGACTAGCGGAGAAGAAGAACACCGGGGAG. This encodes CASRLAEKKNTGE. In full, the CDR3 reads CASRLAEKKNTGELFF. The V and J genes are TRBV6-2 or TRBV6-3 and TRBJ2-2, with 8 bases aligning to TRBD2. The CDR3 end lies 3 residues beyond the end of the read and is filled in from the germline J gene. Germline V gene lookup returns CDR1 MNHEY and CDR2 SVGEGT. The ends lost 6 bases at V and 1 base at J; junction bases unmatched: 7. The CDR3 totals 16 residues.

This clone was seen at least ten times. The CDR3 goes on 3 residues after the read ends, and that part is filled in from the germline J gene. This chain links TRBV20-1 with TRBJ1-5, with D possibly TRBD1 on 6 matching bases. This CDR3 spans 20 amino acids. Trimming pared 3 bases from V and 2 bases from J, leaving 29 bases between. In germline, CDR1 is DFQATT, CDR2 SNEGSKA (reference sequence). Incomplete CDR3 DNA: TGCAGTGCTAGTACAGACCCGACGGACAGACTTAATAATGGCAATCAGCCC. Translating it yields CSASTDPTDRLNNGNQP. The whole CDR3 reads CSASTDPTDRLNNGNQPQHF.

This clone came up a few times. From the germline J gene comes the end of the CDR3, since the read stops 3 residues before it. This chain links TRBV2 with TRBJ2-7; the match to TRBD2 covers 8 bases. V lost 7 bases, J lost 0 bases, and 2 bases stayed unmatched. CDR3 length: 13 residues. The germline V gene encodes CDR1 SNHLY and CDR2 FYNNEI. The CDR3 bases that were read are TGTGCCAGCAAAGGACTAGCCTCCTACGAG. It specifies CASKGLASYE. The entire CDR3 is CASKGLASYEQYF.

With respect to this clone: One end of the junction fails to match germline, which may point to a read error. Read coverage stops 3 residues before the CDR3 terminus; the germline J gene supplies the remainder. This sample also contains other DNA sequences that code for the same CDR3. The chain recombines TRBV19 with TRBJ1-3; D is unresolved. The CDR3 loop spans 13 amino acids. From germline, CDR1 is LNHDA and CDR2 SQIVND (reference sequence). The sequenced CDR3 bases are TGTGCCAGTAGGTACAGCTCTGGAAACACG. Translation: CASRYSSGNT. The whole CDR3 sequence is CASRYSSGNTIYF.

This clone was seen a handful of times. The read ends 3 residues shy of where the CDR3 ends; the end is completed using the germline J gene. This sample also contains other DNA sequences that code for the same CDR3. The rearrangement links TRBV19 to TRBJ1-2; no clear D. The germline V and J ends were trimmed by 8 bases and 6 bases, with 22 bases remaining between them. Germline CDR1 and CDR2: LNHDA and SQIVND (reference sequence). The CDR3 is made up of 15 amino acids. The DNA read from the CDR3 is TGTGCCAGTTTTAAAGGGCGGGTTCCAGGCGATGGC. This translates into CASFKGRVPGDG. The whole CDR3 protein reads CASFKGRVPGDGYTF.

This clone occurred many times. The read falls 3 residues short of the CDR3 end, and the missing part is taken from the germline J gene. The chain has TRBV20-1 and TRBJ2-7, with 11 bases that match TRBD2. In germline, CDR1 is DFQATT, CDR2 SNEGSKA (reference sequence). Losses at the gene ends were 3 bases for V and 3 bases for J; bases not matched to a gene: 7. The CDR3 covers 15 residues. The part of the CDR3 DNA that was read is TGCAGTGCTAGGGAAAGACTAGCGGGGAACTACGAG. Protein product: CSARERLAGNYE. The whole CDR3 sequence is CSARERLAGNYEQYF.

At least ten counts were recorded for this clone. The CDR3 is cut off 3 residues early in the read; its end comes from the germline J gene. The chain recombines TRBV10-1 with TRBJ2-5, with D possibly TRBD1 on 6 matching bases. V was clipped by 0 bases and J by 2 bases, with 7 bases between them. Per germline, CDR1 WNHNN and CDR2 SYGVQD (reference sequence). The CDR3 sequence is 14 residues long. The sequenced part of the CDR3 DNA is TGCGCCAGCAGTGAGTCAGGGGGACAAGAGACC. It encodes CASSESGGQET. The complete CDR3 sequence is CASSESGGQETQYF.

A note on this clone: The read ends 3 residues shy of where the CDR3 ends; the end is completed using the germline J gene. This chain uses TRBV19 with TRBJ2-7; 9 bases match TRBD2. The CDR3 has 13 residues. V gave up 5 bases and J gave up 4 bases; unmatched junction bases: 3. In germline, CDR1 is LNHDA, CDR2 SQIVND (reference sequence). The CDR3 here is CASSEGLAYEQYF. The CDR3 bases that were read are TGTGCCAGTAGTGAAGGACTAGCGTACGAG.

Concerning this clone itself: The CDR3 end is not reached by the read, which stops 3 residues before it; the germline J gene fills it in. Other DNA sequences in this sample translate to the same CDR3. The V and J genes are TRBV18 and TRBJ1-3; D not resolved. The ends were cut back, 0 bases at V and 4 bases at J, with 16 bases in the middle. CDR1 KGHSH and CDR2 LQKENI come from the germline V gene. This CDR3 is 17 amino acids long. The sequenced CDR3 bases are TGTGCCAGCTCACCACCGGACTCCTCGCGACCAGGAAACACC. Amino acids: CASSPPDSSRPGNT. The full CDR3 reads CASSPPDSSRPGNTIYF.

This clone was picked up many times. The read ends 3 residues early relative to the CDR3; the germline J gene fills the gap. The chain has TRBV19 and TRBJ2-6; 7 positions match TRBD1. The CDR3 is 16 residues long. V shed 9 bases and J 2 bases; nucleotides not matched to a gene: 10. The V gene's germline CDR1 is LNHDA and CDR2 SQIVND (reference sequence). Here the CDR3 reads CASTGRGWAGANVLTF. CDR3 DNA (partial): TGTGCCAGCACGGGCAGGGGGTGGGCTGGGGCCAACGTC. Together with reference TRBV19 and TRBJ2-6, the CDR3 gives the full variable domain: DGGITQSPKYLFRKEGQNVTLSCEQNLNHDAMYWYRQDPGQGLRLIYYSQIVNDFQKGDIAEGYSVSREKKESFPLTVTSAQKNPTAFYLCASTGRGWAGANVLTFGAGSRLTVL.

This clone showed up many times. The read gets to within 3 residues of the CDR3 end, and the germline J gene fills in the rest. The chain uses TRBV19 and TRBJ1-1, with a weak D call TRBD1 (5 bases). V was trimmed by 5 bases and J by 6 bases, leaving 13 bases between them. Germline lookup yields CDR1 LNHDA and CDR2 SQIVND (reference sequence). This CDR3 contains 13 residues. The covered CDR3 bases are TGTGCCAGTAGTCGGACCCCGGGGGCTGAA. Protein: CASSRTPGAE. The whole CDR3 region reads CASSRTPGAEAFF. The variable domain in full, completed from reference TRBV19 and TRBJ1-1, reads DGGITQSPKYLFRKEGQNVTLSCEQNLNHDAMYWYRQDPGQGLRLIYYSQIVNDFQKGDIAEGYSVSREKKESFPLTVTSAQKNPTAFYLCASSRTPGAEAFFGQGTRLTVV.

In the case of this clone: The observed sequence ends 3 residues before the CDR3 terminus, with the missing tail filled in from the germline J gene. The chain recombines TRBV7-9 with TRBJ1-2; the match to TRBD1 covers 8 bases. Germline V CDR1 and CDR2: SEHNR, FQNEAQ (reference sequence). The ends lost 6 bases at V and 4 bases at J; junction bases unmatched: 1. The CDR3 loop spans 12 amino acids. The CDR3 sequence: CASSGQGYGYTF. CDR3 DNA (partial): TGTGCCAGCAGTGGACAGGGCTATGGC.

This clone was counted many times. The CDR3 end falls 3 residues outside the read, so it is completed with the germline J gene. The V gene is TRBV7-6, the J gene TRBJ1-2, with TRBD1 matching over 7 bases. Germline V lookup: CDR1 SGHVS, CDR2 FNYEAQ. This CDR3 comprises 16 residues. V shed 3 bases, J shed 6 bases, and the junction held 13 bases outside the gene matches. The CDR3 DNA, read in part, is TGTGCCAGCAGCTTGTATCAAGAGGGGGCGCTGGATGGC. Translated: CASSLYQEGALDG. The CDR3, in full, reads CASSLYQEGALDGYTF.

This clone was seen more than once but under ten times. CDR3 sequence reads: CASSFSQGANTEAFF. The covered CDR3 bases are TGTGCCAGCAGCTTTTCCCAGGGGGCGAACACTGAA. V gene TRBV5-6 combines with J gene TRBJ1-1, with TRBD1 matching over 8 bases. The CDR3 is cut off 3 residues early in the read; its end comes from the germline J gene. This CDR3 contains 15 residues. V lost 2 bases, J lost 1 base, and 4 bases stayed unmatched. CDR1 is SGHDT, CDR2 YYEEEE, per germline.

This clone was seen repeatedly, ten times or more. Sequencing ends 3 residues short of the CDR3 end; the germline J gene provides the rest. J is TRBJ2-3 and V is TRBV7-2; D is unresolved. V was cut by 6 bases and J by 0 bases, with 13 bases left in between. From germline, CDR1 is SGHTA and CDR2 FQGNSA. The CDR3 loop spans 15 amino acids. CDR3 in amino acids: CASRLDLTSTDTQYF. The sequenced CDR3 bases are TGTGCCAGCAGACTCGACTTAACTAGCACAGATACG.